The TCR beta chain under discussion was sequenced for a study of OX40 agonist ivuxolimab in advanced cancers. Study at large: Patients were treated with ivuxolimab, an agonistic anti-OX40 (CD134) antibody.

Losses at the gene ends were 6 bases for V and 3 bases for J; bases not matched to a gene: 0. The CDR3 has 13 amino acids. Per germline, CDR1 PRHDT and CDR2 FYEKMQ (reference sequence). This table comes from immunoSEQ multiplex PCR, and its TCRdb copy is limited to in-frame clones, with some not included. This sample carries around 38,000 clones, approximately 90% of them seen once, and the ten largest clones take 7.5% to 10%. V and J are TRBV13 and TRBJ1-1; 11 bases line up with TRBD1. This receptor was taken from an adult with an advanced solid tumor such as melanoma, head and neck, liver or kidney cancer. The starting material was CD4+ or CD8+ T cells sorted from blood, obtained in a trial of the OX40 agonist ivuxolimab. The CDR3 loop reads CASRGQGDTEAFF. In DNA form, the CDR3 reads TGTGCCAGCAGGGGACAGGGGGACACTGAAGCTTTCTTT.